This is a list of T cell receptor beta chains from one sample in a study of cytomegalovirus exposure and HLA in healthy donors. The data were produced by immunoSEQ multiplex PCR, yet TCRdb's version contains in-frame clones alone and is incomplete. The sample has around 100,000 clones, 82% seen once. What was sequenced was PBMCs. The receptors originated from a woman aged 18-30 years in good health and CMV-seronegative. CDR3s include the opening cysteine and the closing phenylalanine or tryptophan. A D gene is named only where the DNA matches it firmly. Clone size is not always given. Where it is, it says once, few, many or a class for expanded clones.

CASSPTYLQRGSEQFF | TGCGCCAGCAGCCCGACCTACCTTCAGCGGGGATCTGAGCAGTTCTTC | TRBD2 | TRBJ2-1 | . | TRBV5-1
CASGLAGAQETQYF | TGTGCCAGCGGACTAGCGGGGGCCCAAGAGACCCAGTACTTC | TRBD2 | TRBJ2-5 | . | TRBV28
CASSIDLRQSNQPQHF | TGTGCCAGTAGTATAGATCTGAGGCAGTCCAATCAGCCCCAGCATTTT | . | TRBJ1-5 | . | TRBV19
CASSVTGNEDGYTF | TGTGCCAGCAGCGTTACAGGGAATGAAGATGGCTACACCTTC | . | TRBJ1-2 | . | TRBV9
CASSPKRGINTEAFF | TGTGCCAGCAGCCCAAAGCGGGGGATTAACACTGAAGCTTTCTTT | . | TRBJ1-1 | . | TRBV7-8
CASSLRRDRVRGTEAFF | TGTGCCAGCAGCTTGCGGAGGGACAGGGTAAGGGGCACTGAAGCTTTCTTT | TRBD1 | TRBJ1-1 | . | TRBV5-6
CASSGSGRSTDTQYF | TGTGCCAGCAGCGGGAGCGGGAGGTCCACAGATACGCAGTATTTT | TRBD2 | TRBJ2-3 | . | TRBV7-9
CASSPLAEFYNEQFF | TGTGCCAGTAGTCCCCTAGCGGAGTTCTACAATGAGCAGTTCTTC | TRBD2 | TRBJ2-1 | . | TRBV19
CASTTVPNGYTF | TGTGCCAGCACCACAGTTCCGAATGGCTACACCTTC | . | TRBJ1-2 | . | TRBV28
CASSLEPGTGNNEQFF | TGCGCCAGCAGCTTGGAACCGGGGACAGGGAACAATGAGCAGTTCTTC | TRBD1 | TRBJ2-1 | many | TRBV5-1
CASSVGGQGHSPLHF | TGTGCCAGCAGCGTAGGGGGACAGGGACATTCACCCCTCCACTTT | TRBD1 | TRBJ1-6 | . | TRBV9
CASSAQGDDGELFF | TGTGCCAGCAGTGCACAGGGGGATGACGGGGAGCTGTTTTTT | TRBD1 | TRBJ2-2 | . | TRBV6-4
CASSQESGLAGGETQYF | TGTGCCAGCAGCCAAGAATCTGGGCTAGCGGGGGGCGAGACCCAGTACTTC | TRBD2 | TRBJ2-5 | . | TRBV4-2
CASSSGFASDLYNEQFF | TGTGCCAGCAGCTCTGGTTTCGCGTCTGATTTGTACAATGAGCAGTTCTTC | . | TRBJ2-1 | few | TRBV5-6
CASSSETSGDNEQFF | TGTGCCAGCAGCTCTGAGACTAGCGGCGACAATGAGCAGTTCTTC | TRBD2 | TRBJ2-1 | . | TRBV28
CASSGHWTVSYEQYF | TGTGCCAGCAGTGGCCATTGGACAGTCTCCTACGAGCAGTACTTC | . | TRBJ2-7 | . | TRBV6-1
CASSTDGEQFF | TGTGCCAGCAGCACCGACGGGGAGCAGTTCTTC | . | TRBJ2-1 | . | TRBV9
CASSYRANYGYTF | TGTGCCAGCAGCTACAGGGCCAACTATGGCTACACCTTC | . | TRBJ1-2 | . | TRBV28
CASSQGRGTDTQYF | TGTGCCAGCAGCCAAGGCCGGGGGACAGATACGCAGTATTTT | . | TRBJ2-3 | . | TRBV4-2
CATSRDRAGTDTQYF | TGTGCCACCAGCAGAGATCGAGCGGGGACAGATACGCAGTATTTT | TRBD2 | TRBJ2-3 | . | TRBV15
CATSRDNALGTEFYGYTF | TGTGCCACCAGCAGAGACAATGCCCTAGGGACAGAATTTTATGGCTACACCTTC | TRBD1 | TRBJ1-2 | . | TRBV15
CATSAGNNYGYTF | TGTGCCACCAGCGCGGGGAATAACTATGGCTACACCTTC | . | TRBJ1-2 | . | TRBV15
CASSLFWEGEKLFF | TGCGCCAGCAGTTTATTCTGGGAGGGTGAAAAACTGTTTTTT | . | TRBJ1-4 | . | TRBV27
CASSTYPGQSQEGAFF | TGTGCCAGCAGTACGTATCCGGGACAGAGCCAAGAGGGGGCTTTCTTT | TRBD1 | TRBJ1-1 | . | TRBV27
CASTLGTVSNQPQHF | TGTGCCAGCACACTCGGGACAGTTAGCAATCAGCCCCAGCATTTT | TRBD1 | TRBJ1-5 | once | TRBV6-1
CASSSGGADSEKLFF | TGTGCCAGCAGCTCAGGGGGCGCGGATAGTGAAAAACTGTTTTTT | TRBD1 | TRBJ1-4 | once | TRBV28
CASSQDQDTEAFF | TGTGCCAGCAGCCAAGACCAGGACACTGAAGCTTTCTTT | . | TRBJ1-1 | few | TRBV4-2
CASSLTGGQGDTQYF | TGCGCCAGCAGCTTGACGGGGGGCCAGGGAGATACGCAGTATTTT | . | TRBJ2-3 | . | TRBV5-1
CASSDIVRSNQPQHF | TGTGCCAGCAGTGATATAGTAAGAAGCAATCAGCCCCAGCATTTT | . | TRBJ1-5 | . | TRBV2